A selection of T cell receptor beta chains follows, all from one sample in a study of cytomegalovirus exposure and HLA in healthy donors. Sequencing used immunoSEQ multiplex PCR; TCRdb keeps in-frame clones, though not all of them. This sample has a few hundred thousand clones, with roughly 80% found just once. The sequencing sample was made of PBMCs. The receptors originated from a man aged 35 to 55 in good health and CMV-seronegative. CDR3s include the opening cysteine and the closing phenylalanine or tryptophan. The order of the fields is D gene, V gene, clone size, J gene, CDR3 DNA, CDR3 protein. A D gene is named only where the DNA matches it firmly. Clone size, where shown, is once, few, many, or a class for clones that have expanded.

>-|TRBV5-1|-|TRBJ1-5
TGCGCCAGCAGCTTGGGAGGGTTGGGGCAGCCCCAGCATTTT
CASSLGGLGQPQHF
>TRBD1|TRBV10-3|-|TRBJ1-4
TGTGCCATCAGTGAGTCGTTGGGGACAGGGGGAGAAAAACTGTTTTTT
CAISESLGTGGEKLFF
>TRBD2|TRBV4-2|-|TRBJ2-7
TGTGCCAGCAGCCAGGACGGGACTAGCGGGAACGAGCAGTACTTC
CASSQDGTSGNEQYF
>TRBD1|TRBV5-6|-|TRBJ2-7
TGTGCCAGCAGCTTCCAGGGGGAGAGTTACGAGCAGTACTTC
CASSFQGESYEQYF
>TRBD1|TRBV9|few|TRBJ2-7
TGTGCCAGCAGCGCCTCCGGGACAGGGGGCTACGAGCAGTACTTC
CASSASGTGGYEQYF
>-|TRBV18|few|TRBJ2-1
TGTGCCAGCTCCCCGTACAATGAGCAGTTCTTC
CASSPYNEQFF
>-|TRBV11-2|-|TRBJ2-7
TGTGCCAGCAGCTTAGGACGCCGAGGGTCCGTCGAGCAGTACTTC
CASSLGRRGSVEQYF
>-|TRBV5-1|-|TRBJ1-1
TGCGCCAGCAGCTTGGCCAGACATACTGAAGCTTTCTTT
CASSLARHTEAFF
>TRBD1|TRBV2|once|TRBJ1-1
TGTGCCAGCAGAGGACAGGCTTCTGCGCCTGAAGCTTTCTTT
CASRGQASAPEAFF
>-|TRBV5-6|few|TRBJ1-6
TGTGCCAGCAGATCCGAGGGTGTGCTCAATTCACCCCTCCACTTT
CASRSEGVLNSPLHF
>-|TRBV28|-|TRBJ1-3
TGTGCCAGCAACCTTAGGGGCGGAAACACCATATATTTT
CASNLRGGNTIYF
>-|TRBV6-4|few|TRBJ1-2
TGTGCCAGCAGGACTCCCGGGTCCGATGGCTACACCTTC
CASRTPGSDGYTF
>TRBD1|TRBV6-5|-|TRBJ1-2
TGTGCCAGCACCGAAAAGCTGACAGGGGACGGCTACACCTTC
CASTEKLTGDGYTF
>-|TRBV6-6|-|TRBJ1-1
TGTGCCAGCAGCAACAGGGCGATGGGGAACACTGAAGCTTTCTTT
CASSNRAMGNTEAFF
>TRBD1|TRBV5-6|-|TRBJ2-4
TGTGCCAGCAGCAGGACAGGGGTTAGCAAAAACATTCAGTACTTC
CASSRTGVSKNIQYF
>-|TRBV11-2|-|TRBJ1-2
TGTGCCAGCAGCGTAACGGACAAGAACTATGGCTACACCTTC
CASSVTDKNYGYTF
>-|TRBV6-1|-|TRBJ2-3
TGTGCCAGCAGGGTTGGGGGGGGCGGAGATACGCAGTATTTT
CASRVGGGGDTQYF